The sample holds a few counts of the clone carrying this TCR beta chain. Its antigen is not identified. The data were taken from a study of human T cells and chemical hapten exposure. Study background: The patients were mostly female; they had alopecia areata, totalis or universalis. Study-wide points: Among expanded TCRs, significantly more large CDR3 similarity clusters formed than among controls.

Germline CDR1 is MGHDK and CDR2 is SYGVNS. The CDR3 runs 15 residues. V was pared by 5 bases and J by 4 bases, with 4 bases of the junction left unmatched. Regarding time point: pre-sensitization, week 0. Treatment: therapeutic diphenylcyclopropenone sensitization with weekly scalp DPC. The authors' total RNA extraction used unfractionated whole blood. TCRdb itself ran the RACE reads through MiXCR, one entry per CDR3 protein. The sample includes 80,000 to 100,000 distinct CDR3 sequences, 8% to 10% seen only once; the top ten take 3.6%. The starting material was whole blood, obtained in connection with sensitization to the hapten diphenylcyclopropenone (DPC). This receptor was taken from a woman between 40 and 50 years old with alopecia areata. Some clones in this sample may be carry-over from other donors' samples. The chain is built from TRBV25-1 and TRBJ1-6; TRBD1 agrees at 8 bases. CDR3 in DNA: TGTGCCAGCAGTACCCGGGACAGGTATAATTCACCCCTCCACTTT. Translation gives CASSTRDRYNSPLHF.